The present entry profiles one T cell receptor beta chain with its context. Its target is not known. Sequenced by immunoSEQ multiplex PCR; TCRdb stores in-frame clones only, minus some. The sample shows approximately 2,000,000 clones, approximately 90% of them seen only once. This entry belongs to a study of shared clonotypes between healthy human individuals. Turning to the study itself: Each donor contributed plates that comprised three CD4 naive, three CD4 memory, two CD8 naive and one CD8 memory.

Trimming removed 4 bases from V and 3 bases from J; junction bases left unmatched: 12. Germline loops: CDR1 MDHEN, CDR2 SYDVKM. The CDR3 consists of 17 residues. Study-wide results and limits: The study generally estimated greater richness for naive than memory subsets.

The chain joins TRBV28 to TRBJ1-2; 9 nucleotides line up with TRBD1. The TCR comes from a man between 18 and 35 years old in good health. Some clones in this sample may be carry-over from other donors' samples. The specimen sequenced was naive CD4+ T cells from PBMCs. The subset is: CD45RA+ positively selected. Here the CDR3 reads CASSSGTGLNTYYGYTF. The DNA of the CDR3 is TGTGCCAGCAGTTCGGGGACAGGGCTCAATACTTACTATGGCTACACCTTC.